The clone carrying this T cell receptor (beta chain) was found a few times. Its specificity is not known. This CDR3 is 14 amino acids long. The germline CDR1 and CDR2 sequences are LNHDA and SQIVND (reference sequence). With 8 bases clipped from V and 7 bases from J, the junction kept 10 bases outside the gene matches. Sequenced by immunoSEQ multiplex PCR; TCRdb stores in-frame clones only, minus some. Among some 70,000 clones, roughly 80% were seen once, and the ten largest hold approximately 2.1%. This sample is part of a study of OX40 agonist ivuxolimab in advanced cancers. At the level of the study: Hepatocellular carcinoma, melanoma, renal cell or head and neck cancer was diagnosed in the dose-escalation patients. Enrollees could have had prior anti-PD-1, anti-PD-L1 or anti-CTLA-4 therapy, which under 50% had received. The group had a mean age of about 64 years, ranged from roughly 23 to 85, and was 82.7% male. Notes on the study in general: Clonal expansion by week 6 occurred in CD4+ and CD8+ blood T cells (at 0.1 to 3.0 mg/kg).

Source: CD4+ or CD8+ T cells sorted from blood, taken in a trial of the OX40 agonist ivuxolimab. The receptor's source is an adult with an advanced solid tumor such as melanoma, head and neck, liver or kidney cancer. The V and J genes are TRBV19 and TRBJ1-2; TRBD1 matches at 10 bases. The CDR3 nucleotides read TGTGCCAGTGCTTTCCCGGGACAGGGGTCTGGCTACACCTTC. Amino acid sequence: CASAFPGQGSGYTF.